This is a list of T cell receptor beta chains from one sample in a study of regulatory T cells in long-lasting Graves disease. TCRdb passed the multiplex PCR reads through MiXCR, listing each CDR3 protein once. The table has over 200,000 distinct CDR3 sequences, around a sixth seen once. This sample was also put to use in a study of T cells in Graves' hyperthyroidism and ophthalmopathy.

The input for sequencing was peripheral blood mononuclear cells (PBMCs), taken at new diagnosis, from a patient treated with antithyroid drugs. Receptor source: a woman in her thirties with Graves disease. The CDR3 runs from the conserved cysteine through the conserved F or W. D genes are given only for firm matches. Some rows have no size entry. The others give once, few or many, or a class for an expanded clone.

j_gene | d_gene | v_gene | abundance | len | CDR3nt | CDR3aa
TRBJ1-6 | - | TRBV4-1 | - | 16 | TGCGCCAGCAGCCAAGTATATTCTGGGTATAATTCACCCCTCCACTTT | CASSQVYSGYNSPLHF
TRBJ1-6 | - | TRBV9 | many | 14 | TGTGCCAGCAGCGTACACTCCTATAATTCACCCCTCCACTTT | CASSVHSYNSPLHF
TRBJ1-1 | - | TRBV2 | many | 13 | TGTGCCAGCAGTGAAGCGAGTAGGCCTGAAGCTTTCTTT | CASSEASRPEAFF
TRBJ1-5 | - | TRBV19 | few | 13 | TGTGCCAGTAGTATAAGGTGGCAGGGGTCCCAGCATTTT | CASSIRWQGSQHF
TRBJ2-1 | - | TRBV12-3/TRBV12-4 | - | 13 | TGTGCCAGCAGTTTTTCCCTTCAGGGAGAGCAGTTCTTC | CASSFSLQGEQFF
TRBJ1-1 | - | TRBV7-2 | - | 14 | TGTGCCAGCAGCGCCGGGGCGTTCAACACTGAAGCTTTCTTT | CASSAGAFNTEAFF
TRBJ1-2 | - | TRBV20-1 | many | 17 | TGCAGTGCCACCGAGGGGAAGGGGGAGGCTTCTGGCTATGGCTACACCTTC | CSATEGKGEASGYGYTF
TRBJ1-1 | - | TRBV7-9 | - | 18 | TGTGCCAGCAGCTACGATGGGGGGCTCTTATCGGTGGGATCTGAAGCTTTCTTT | CASSYDGGLLSVGSEAFF
TRBJ1-1 | - | TRBV7-9 | many | 13 | TGTGCCAGCAGCCCCGGGACTCTCTCTGAAGCTTTCTTT | CASSPGTLSEAFF
TRBJ1-5 | - | TRBV11-2 | many | 14 | TGTGCCAGCAGCTTAGAGGCGGGGGGAGTGGCCCAGCATTTT | CASSLEAGGVAQHF